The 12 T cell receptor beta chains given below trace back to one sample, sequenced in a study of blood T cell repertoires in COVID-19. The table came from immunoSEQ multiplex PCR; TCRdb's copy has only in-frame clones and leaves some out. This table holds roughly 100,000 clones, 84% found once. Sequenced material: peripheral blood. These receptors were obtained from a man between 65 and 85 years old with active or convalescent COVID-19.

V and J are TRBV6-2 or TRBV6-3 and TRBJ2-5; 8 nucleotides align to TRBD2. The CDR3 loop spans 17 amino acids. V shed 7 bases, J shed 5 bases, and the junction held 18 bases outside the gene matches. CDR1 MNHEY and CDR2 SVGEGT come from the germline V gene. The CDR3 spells CASNPGGSEGSLETQYF. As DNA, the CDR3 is TGTGCCAGCAACCCGGGGGGGTCCGAGGGAAGTCTGGAGACCCAGTACTTC.

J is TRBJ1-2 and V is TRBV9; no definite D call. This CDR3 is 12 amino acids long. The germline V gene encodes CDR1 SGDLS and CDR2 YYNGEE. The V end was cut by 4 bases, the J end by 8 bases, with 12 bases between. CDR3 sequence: CASSRAGGGYTF. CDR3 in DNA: TGTGCCAGCAGCCGGGCAGGAGGGGGCTACACCTTC.

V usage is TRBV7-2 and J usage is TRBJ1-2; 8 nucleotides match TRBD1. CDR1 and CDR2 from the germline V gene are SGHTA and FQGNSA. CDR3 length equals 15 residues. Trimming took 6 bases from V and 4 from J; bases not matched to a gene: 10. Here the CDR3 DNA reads TGTGCCAGCAGTTTTGGACAGGGCGTTATCTATGGCTACACCTTC. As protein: CASSFGQGVIYGYTF.

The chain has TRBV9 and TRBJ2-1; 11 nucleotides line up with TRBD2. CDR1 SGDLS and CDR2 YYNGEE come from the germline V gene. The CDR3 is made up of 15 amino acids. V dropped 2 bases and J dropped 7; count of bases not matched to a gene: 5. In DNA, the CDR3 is TGTGCCAGCAGCGTGACTAGCGGGGATTTGAATGAGCAGTTCTTC. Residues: CASSVTSGDLNEQFF. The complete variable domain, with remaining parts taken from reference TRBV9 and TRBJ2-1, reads DSGVTQTPKHLITATGQRVTLRCSPRSGDLSVYWYQQSLDQGLQFLIQYYNGEERAKGNILERFSAQQFPDLHSELNLSSLELGDSALYFCASSVTSGDLNEQFFGPGTRLTVL.

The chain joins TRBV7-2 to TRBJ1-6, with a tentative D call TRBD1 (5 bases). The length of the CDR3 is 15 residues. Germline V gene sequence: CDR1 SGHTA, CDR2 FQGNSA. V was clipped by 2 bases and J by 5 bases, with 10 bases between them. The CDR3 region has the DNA TGTGCCAGCAGCTTACTGGGAGGGGATAATTCACCCCTCCACTTT. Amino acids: CASSLLGGDNSPLHF.

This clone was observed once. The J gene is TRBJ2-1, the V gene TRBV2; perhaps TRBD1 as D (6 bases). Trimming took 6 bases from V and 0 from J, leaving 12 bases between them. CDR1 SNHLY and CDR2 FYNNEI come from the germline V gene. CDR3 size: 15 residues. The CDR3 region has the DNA TGTGCCAGCAGCCAACGACAGGCCTCCTACAATGAGCAGTTCTTC. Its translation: CASSQRQASYNEQFF.

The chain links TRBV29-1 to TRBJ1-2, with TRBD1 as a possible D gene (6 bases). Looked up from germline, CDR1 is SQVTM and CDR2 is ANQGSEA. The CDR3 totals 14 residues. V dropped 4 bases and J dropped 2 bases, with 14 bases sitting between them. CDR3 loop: CSVVKGQGNYGYTF. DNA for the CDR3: TGCAGCGTTGTTAAGGGCCAGGGGAACTATGGCTACACCTTC. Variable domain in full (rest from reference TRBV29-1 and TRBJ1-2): SAVISQKPSRDICQRGTSLTIQCQVDSQVTMMFWYRQQPGQSLTLIATANQGSEATYESGFVIDKFPISRPNLTFSTLTVSNMSPEDSSIYLCSVVKGQGNYGYTFGSGTRLTVV.

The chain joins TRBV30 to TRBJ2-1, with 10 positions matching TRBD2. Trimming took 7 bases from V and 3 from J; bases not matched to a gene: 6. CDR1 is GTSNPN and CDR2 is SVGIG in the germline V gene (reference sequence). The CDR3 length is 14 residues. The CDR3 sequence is CAYNERGGYNEQFF. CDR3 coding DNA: TGTGCCTATAACGAGCGGGGGGGCTACAATGAGCAGTTCTTC.

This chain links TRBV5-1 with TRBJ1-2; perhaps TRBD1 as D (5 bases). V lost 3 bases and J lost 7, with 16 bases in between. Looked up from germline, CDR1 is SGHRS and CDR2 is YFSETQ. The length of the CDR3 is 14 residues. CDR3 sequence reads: CASSWGPPTFGYTF. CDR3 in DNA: TGCGCCAGCAGCTGGGGCCCACCAACGTTTGGCTACACCTTC.

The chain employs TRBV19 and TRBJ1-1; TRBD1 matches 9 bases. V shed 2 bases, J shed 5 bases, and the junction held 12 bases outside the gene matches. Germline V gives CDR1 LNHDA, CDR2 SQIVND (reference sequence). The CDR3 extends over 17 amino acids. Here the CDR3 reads CASSIKGQGLRRTEAFF. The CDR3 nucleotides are TGTGCCAGTAGTATAAAGGGACAGGGCCTCCGGAGGACTGAAGCTTTCTTT.

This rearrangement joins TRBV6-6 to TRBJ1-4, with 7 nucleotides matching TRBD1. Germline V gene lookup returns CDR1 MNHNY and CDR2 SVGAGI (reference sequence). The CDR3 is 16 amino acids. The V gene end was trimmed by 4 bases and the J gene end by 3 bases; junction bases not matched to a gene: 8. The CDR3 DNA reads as TGTGCCAGCAGTTCCTCTATTGGGACAGCTAATGAAAAACTGTTTTTT. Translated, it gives CASSSSIGTANEKLFF.

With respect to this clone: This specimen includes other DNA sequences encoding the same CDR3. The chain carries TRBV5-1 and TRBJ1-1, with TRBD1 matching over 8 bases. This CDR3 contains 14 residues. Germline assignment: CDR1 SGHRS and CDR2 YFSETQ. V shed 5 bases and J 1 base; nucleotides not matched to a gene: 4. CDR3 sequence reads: CASSSQGGNTEAFF. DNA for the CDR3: TGCGCCAGCAGTTCACAGGGGGGGAACACTGAAGCTTTCTTT.